These 28 T cell receptor beta chains share one sample of origin, sequenced in a study of cytomegalovirus exposure and HLA in healthy donors. The PCR employed 60 Vbeta primers together with 13 Jbeta primers. Sequencing was performed with immunoSEQ multiplex PCR; in TCRdb, only in-frame clones are kept and a portion is missing. The repertoire shows 55,000 or so clones; the top ten hold about 12%. Sequenced material: PBMCs. The receptors stem from a young woman in good health and CMV-seropositive.

V and J are TRBV19 and TRBJ1-1; D might be TRBD1 (6 bases). The germline V gene has CDR1 LNHDA and CDR2 SQIVND (reference sequence). The CDR3 is 14 amino acids. The V gene lost 5 bases and the J gene lost 7 bases, with 17 bases spanning the gap. The CDR3 here is CASSAQQGNFEAFF. The CDR3, as DNA: TGTGCCAGTAGTGCGCAACAGGGTAATTTTGAAGCTTTCTTT.

The chain recombines TRBV19 with TRBJ1-4; 8 nucleotides match TRBD1. Germline V CDR1 and CDR2: LNHDA, SQIVND (reference sequence). V was pared by 9 bases and J by 8 bases, with 8 bases of the junction left unmatched. The length of the CDR3 is 13 residues. For the CDR3, the DNA is TGTGCCAGCCTTGACAGGGGAAGGGAAAAACTGTTTTTT. Translating gives CASLDRGREKLFF.

Details on this clone: Relative to the germline gene, one junction end is altered; a read error may explain this. The rearrangement joins TRBV25-1 to TRBJ2-5; TRBD2 agrees at 8 bases. The germline CDR1 and CDR2 sequences are MGHDK and SYGVNS. This CDR3 has 15 amino acids. The chain's CDR3 is CAGSRTSGPQETQYF. DNA of the CDR3: TGTGCCGGCAGCCGAACTAGCGGACCCCAAGAGACCCAGTACTTC.

V usage is TRBV5-1 and J usage is TRBJ2-7, with 11 bases aligning to TRBD2. CDR1 SGHRS and CDR2 YFSETQ come from the germline V gene. This CDR3 has 16 residues. Germline trimming cut 0 bases from V and 2 bases from J; bases unmatched to any gene: 4. In DNA form, the CDR3 reads TGCGCCAGCAGCTTGGGTAGACTAGCGGGAACCTACGAGCAGTACTTC. Amino acid sequence: CASSLGRLAGTYEQYF.

The rearrangement links TRBV11-3 to TRBJ2-7; no clear D gene. V was clipped by 4 bases and J by 3 bases, with 7 bases between them. Germline CDR1 reads SGHNT; CDR2 reads YENEEA. This CDR3 comprises 12 residues. The CDR3 nucleotides are TGTGCCAGCAGCTCTCCGTTCTACGAGCAGTACTTC. Protein sequence: CASSSPFYEQYF.

The chain employs TRBV4-1 and TRBJ2-5, with 11 bases identical to TRBD2. Germline V gene data show CDR1 as MGHRA and CDR2 as YSYEKL. This CDR3 has 21 amino acids. Trimming cost V 1 base and J 6 bases; bases outside gene matches: 22. The CDR3 DNA is TGCGCCAGCAGCCAAGCGGGTGTGTGGCTAGCGGGAGGTAAAGGCGAGAAGACCCAGTACTTC. It translates to CASSQAGVWLAGGKGEKTQYF.

The chain carries TRBV29-1 and TRBJ2-1, with D unclear. CDR1 and CDR2 from the germline V gene are SQVTM and ANQGSEA. The CDR3 runs to 13 residues. Trimming took 3 bases from V and 0 from J, leaving 6 bases between them. This chain's CDR3 is CSVERVSYNEQFF. CDR3 in DNA: TGCAGCGTTGAGAGAGTCTCCTACAATGAGCAGTTCTTC.

This chain connects TRBV28 to TRBJ1-1; D gene ambiguous. The germline V gene encodes CDR1 MDHEN and CDR2 SYDVKM. The V and J ends lost 5 bases and 1 base respectively, with 14 bases between them. The CDR3 runs to 15 residues. The CDR3 loop is CASSPLGASNTEAFF. The CDR3 DNA follows: TGTGCCAGCAGTCCCTTGGGAGCTTCGAACACTGAAGCTTTCTTT. Complete variable domain (other parts from reference TRBV28 and TRBJ1-1): DVKVTQSSRYLVKRTGEKVFLECVQDMDHENMFWYRQDPGLGLRLIYFSYDVKMKEKGDIPEGYSVSREKKERFSLILESASTNQTSMYLCASSPLGASNTEAFFGQGTRLTVV.

This rearrangement joins TRBV5-4 to TRBJ2-3, with 9 bases matching TRBD1. V lost 0 bases and J lost 5; bases outside the gene matches: 4. This CDR3 spans 15 amino acids. From germline, CDR1 is SGHNT and CDR2 YYREEE (reference sequence). CDR3 in amino acids: CASSLGGTGRDTQYF. CDR3 sequence (DNA): TGTGCCAGCAGCTTGGGAGGGACAGGGAGAGATACGCAGTATTTT.

The chain carries TRBV25-1 and TRBJ1-1; TRBD1 might be the D (5 bases). V was pared by 8 bases and J by 2 bases, with 12 bases between. The CDR3 is made up of 13 amino acids. Germline CDR1 reads MGHDK; CDR2 reads SYGVNS. Here the CDR3 DNA reads TGTGCCAGCCGGACCGGGGGAAACACTGAAGCTTTCTTT. Protein product: CASRTGGNTEAFF.

The rearrangement uses TRBV6-6 and TRBJ1-1; D unclear. Between the trimmed V and J ends, which lost 6 bases and 4 bases, there was a span of 12 bases. Germline CDR1 MNHNY, CDR2 SVGAGI (reference sequence). The CDR3 covers 13 residues. The DNA for the CDR3 is TGTGCCAGCAGCCAGCGGGGTTCCACTGAAGCTTTCTTT. It is translated as CASSQRGSTEAFF.

The rearrangement uses TRBV2 and TRBJ1-5; 9 nucleotides line up with TRBD1. V lost 0 bases and J lost 5; bases outside the gene matches: 5. Germline V gives CDR1 SNHLY, CDR2 FYNNEI. The CDR3 runs to 16 residues. The CDR3 protein is CASSEAAGTGYQPQHF. As DNA, the CDR3 is TGTGCCAGCAGTGAAGCCGCCGGGACAGGGTATCAGCCCCAGCATTTT.

The rearrangement links TRBV5-6 to TRBJ2-5; 10 bases are a match to TRBD1. Germline CDR1 is SGHDT and CDR2 is YYEEEE. The CDR3 is 15 residues long. Unmatched junction bases numbered 3, after V lost 4 bases and J lost 0 bases. The CDR3 here is CASSAGQGYQETQYF. Here the CDR3 DNA reads TGTGCCAGCAGCGCGGGACAGGGGTACCAAGAGACCCAGTACTTC.

The chain joins TRBV4-1 to TRBJ2-1; 14 bases match TRBD2. V gave up 3 bases and J gave up 9 bases; unmatched junction bases: 7. The CDR3 consists of 16 residues. Germline V lookup: CDR1 MGHRA, CDR2 YSYEKL. The CDR3 DNA reads as TGCGCCAGCAGCCATCGACTAGCGGGAGGGCCCAGTGAGCAGTTCTTC. Encoded protein: CASSHRLAGGPSEQFF.

V gene TRBV5-5 combines with J gene TRBJ2-5; 11 bases align to TRBD1. Germline V gene data show CDR1 as SGHKS and CDR2 as YYEKEE (reference sequence). This CDR3 region has 16 residues. The J segment lost 5 bases and the V segment lost 4 bases, leaving 10 bases of the junction unmatched. CDR3 sequence reads: CASSGGWTGGGETQYF. The DNA for the CDR3 is TGTGCCAGCAGCGGGGGATGGACAGGGGGCGGGGAGACCCAGTACTTC.

The rearrangement uses TRBV19 and TRBJ2-3; TRBD2 aligns across 11 bases. The CDR3 has 16 residues. The germline gives CDR1 LNHDA, CDR2 SQIVND (reference sequence). Unmatched junction bases numbered 5, after V lost 5 bases and J lost 1 base. The chain's CDR3 is CASSHLAGGGTDTQYF. CDR3 in DNA: TGTGCCAGTAGTCATCTAGCGGGGGGCGGCACAGATACGCAGTATTTT.

The chain uses TRBV27 and TRBJ2-5; 7 nucleotides line up with TRBD1. CDR3 length equals 13 residues. Trimming took 2 bases from V and 3 from J; bases not matched to a gene: 0. Germline CDR1 is MNHEY and CDR2 is SMNVEV (reference sequence). Written as DNA, the CDR3 is TGTGCCAGCAGTTTACAGGGGGAAGAGACCCAGTACTTC. This gives the protein CASSLQGEETQYF.

The chain uses TRBV5-1 and TRBJ2-3; 7 nucleotides line up with TRBD1. V was clipped by 1 base and J by 2 bases; unmatched bases: 4. This CDR3 is 15 amino acids long. From germline, CDR1 is SGHRS and CDR2 YFSETQ. CDR3 DNA sequence: TGCGCCAGCAGCTTGACCGACAGGGACACAGATACGCAGTATTTT. Protein product: CASSLTDRDTDTQYF.

The chain combines TRBV11-2 with TRBJ2-1; 9 nucleotides align to TRBD1. Germline V gives CDR1 SGHAT, CDR2 FQNNGV. V gave up 7 bases and J gave up 6 bases; unmatched junction bases: 7. This CDR3 comprises 14 residues. In DNA, the CDR3 is TGTGCCAGCACCTACTCGACAGGGGGCAATGAGCAGTTCTTC. This encodes CASTYSTGGNEQFF.

The chain links TRBV4-2 to TRBJ2-1; no reliable D call. In germline, CDR1 is LGHNA, CDR2 YNFKEQ. Trimming cost V 0 bases and J 3 bases, with 9 bases left between them. This CDR3 contains 15 residues. The CDR3 DNA follows: TGTGCCAGCAGCCAAGAACCAGGTCTCTACAATGAGCAGTTCTTC. Its protein product is CASSQEPGLYNEQFF.

This chain joins TRBV5-6 and TRBJ1-2; 8 bases map to TRBD1. Looked up from germline, CDR1 is SGHDT and CDR2 is YYEEEE. With V trimmed by 6 bases and J by 8 bases, 15 bases remained unmatched. The CDR3 runs 15 residues. CDR3 in amino acids: CASNARAGGAGGYTF. The CDR3 DNA follows: TGTGCCAGCAACGCGAGGGCAGGGGGCGCTGGAGGCTACACCTTC.

This rearrangement joins TRBV5-1 to TRBJ1-2, with a weak D call TRBD1 (5 bases). Germline V gives CDR1 SGHRS, CDR2 YFSETQ. V lost 0 bases to trimming and J lost 4 bases, with 13 bases between them. CDR3 length: 15 amino acids. CDR3 region: CASSLGVGTGYGYTF. CDR3 sequence (DNA): TGCGCCAGCAGCTTGGGGGTAGGGACTGGCTATGGCTACACCTTC. The full variable domain, its missing parts supplied by reference TRBV5-1 and TRBJ1-2, is KAGVTQTPRYLIKTRGQQVTLSCSPISGHRSVSWYQQTPGQGLQFLFEYFSETQRNKGNFPGRFSGRQFSNSRSEMNVSTLELGDSALYLCASSLGVGTGYGYTFGSGTRLTVV.

The rearrangement links TRBV4-2 to TRBJ2-7, with D possibly matching TRBD2 (6 bases). The V end lost 1 base, the J end lost 8 bases, and 18 bases lay between the germline ends. Germline V CDR1 and CDR2: LGHNA, YNFKEQ. The CDR3 length is 15 residues. The CDR3 DNA follows: TGTGCCAGCAGCCAAGCCGCCTCCGGGGGTCTCCAGCAGTACTTC. It yields the protein CASSQAASGGLQQYF.

V gene TRBV4-2 combines with J gene TRBJ2-7, with 8 nucleotides matching TRBD1. The length of the CDR3 is 15 residues. With V trimmed by 2 bases and J by 3 bases, 6 bases remained unmatched. Germline V gives CDR1 LGHNA, CDR2 YNFKEQ. This CDR3 is CASSQRGDRFYEQYF. DNA for the CDR3: TGTGCCAGCAGCCAAAGGGGGGACAGGTTCTACGAGCAGTACTTC.

The chain links TRBV5-6 to TRBJ2-2; 9 bases line up with TRBD1. Trimming cost V 2 bases and J 6 bases; bases outside gene matches: 2. Germline lookup yields CDR1 SGHDT and CDR2 YYEEEE. There are 14 residues in the CDR3. Written as DNA, the CDR3 is TGTGCCAGCAGCTTTGGGACAGGGTCCGGGGAGCTGTTTTTT. It encodes CASSFGTGSGELFF.

The CDR3 DNA is TGTGCCAGCGACAGGGAAGAGACCCAGTACTTC. Its translation: CASDREETQYF. The genes are TRBV2 and TRBJ2-5; TRBD1 aligns across 7 bases. Losses at the gene ends were 8 bases for V and 3 bases for J; bases not matched to a gene: 0. The CDR3 spans 11 residues. Germline V CDR1 and CDR2: SNHLY, FYNNEI.

This chain uses TRBV28 with TRBJ1-3; D is undetermined. The CDR3 consists of 12 residues. V was trimmed by 8 bases and J by 8 bases, leaving 13 bases between them. The germline gives CDR1 MDHEN, CDR2 SYDVKM. This chain's CDR3 is CASSEHKDTIYF. The CDR3 DNA is TGTGCCAGCTCGGAGCATAAGGACACCATATATTTT.

This rearrangement joins TRBV15 to TRBJ1-4; the D is unclear. The CDR3 consists of 15 residues. Trimming left V 0 bases short and J 8 bases short, with 13 bases between. Germline CDR1 reads LNHNV; CDR2 reads YYDKDF (reference sequence). CDR3 region: CATSRDAQAIEKLFF. The CDR3 DNA follows: TGTGCCACCAGCAGAGATGCGCAGGCTATCGAAAAACTGTTTTTT.